The clone carrying this T cell receptor (beta chain) was detected ten times or more. Its antigen is unidentified. The time point was: sample taken at primary tumor resection. The authors sequenced whole RNA from tumor, nontumor lung or frozen PBMC without sorting. The data were taken from a study of spatial heterogeneity in lung cancer. Study-level information: Consistently, beta-chain sequences turned up in larger numbers than alpha-chain sequences did. The study, taken as a whole, reports: Expanded intratumoral alpha and beta TCR counts tracked tumor mutation counts.

One entry per CDR3 protein, called by TCRdb with MiXCR from the 5' RACE reads. Of about 100,000 distinct CDR3 sequences in the sample, roughly 4.5% were seen once. The V and J ends lost 5 bases and 0 bases respectively, with 4 bases between them. The germline CDR1 and CDR2 sequences are SGHTA and FQGNSA. The CDR3 totals 12 residues. The chain joins TRBV7-2 to TRBJ1-2; D unresolved. This receptor was obtained from a male donor with early-stage non-small cell lung cancer. Sequenced material: lung tumor tissue, taken at surgery. CDR3 protein: CASSPANYGYTF. The CDR3 DNA follows: TGTGCCAGCAGCCCAGCTAACTATGGCTACACCTTC.